This TCR beta chain was recovered during a study of T cells in localized non-small cell lung cancer. Whole-study findings and limits: Peak T cell clonality was found in uninvolved adjacent lung, exceeding tumor.

The assay was immunoSEQ multiplex PCR, and TCRdb's table has in-frame clones only and misses some. Among roughly 61,000 clones, roughly 79% were seen once, and the ten largest hold about 4.5%. Of note for this clone: Its antigen is not identified.

V was clipped by 2 bases and J by 2 bases; unmatched bases: 3. The CDR3 is 15 amino acids. The germline V gene encodes CDR1 LGHNA and CDR2 YNFKEQ. The receptor was isolated from a man between 40 and 70 years old with stage II lung adenocarcinoma. The source material was PBMCs, sampled before any cancer treatment. V is TRBV4-2 and J is TRBJ2-3; 8 positions match TRBD1. The CDR3 nucleotides are TGTGCCAGCAGCCAACAGGGGGCGACCACAGATACGCAGTATTTT. Its translation: CASSQQGATTDTQYF.